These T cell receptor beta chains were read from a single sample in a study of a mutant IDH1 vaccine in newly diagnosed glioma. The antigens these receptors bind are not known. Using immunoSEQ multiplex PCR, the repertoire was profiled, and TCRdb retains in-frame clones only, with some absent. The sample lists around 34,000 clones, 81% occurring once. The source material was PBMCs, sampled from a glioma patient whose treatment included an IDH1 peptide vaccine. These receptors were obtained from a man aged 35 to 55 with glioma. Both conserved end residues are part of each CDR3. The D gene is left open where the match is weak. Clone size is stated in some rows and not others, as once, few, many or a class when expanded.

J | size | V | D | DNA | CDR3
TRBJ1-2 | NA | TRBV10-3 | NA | TGTGCCATCAGTGGGGAGACAGACTCGTCTGGCTACACCTTC | CAISGETDSSGYTF
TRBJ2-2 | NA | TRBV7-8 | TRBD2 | TGTGCCAGCAGCTCGGGGGGGGCCGGGGAGCTGTTTTTT | CASSSGGAGELFF
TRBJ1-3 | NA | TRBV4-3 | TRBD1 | TGCGCCAGCAGCCAAGATTACAGGGGGACTGGAAACACCATATATTTT | CASSQDYRGTGNTIYF
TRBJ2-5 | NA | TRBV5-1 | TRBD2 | TGCGCCAGCAGCCCAAGAACCGGGACTAGCGCAGTGGGGGGTGCTAGGACCCAGTACTTC | CASSPRTGTSAVGGARTQYF
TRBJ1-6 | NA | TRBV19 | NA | TGTGCCAGTTCTGGGATATATAATTCACCCCTCCACTTT | CASSGIYNSPLHF
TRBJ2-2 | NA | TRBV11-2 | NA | TGTGCCAGCAGCTCAGTCGGAGGGCCAAAATTGAACACCGGGGAGCTGTTTTTT | CASSSVGGPKLNTGELFF
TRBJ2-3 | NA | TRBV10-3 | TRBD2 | TGTGCCATCAGTGCGGGAGGGCGGGGGCTTAGCACAGATACGCAGTATTTT | CAISAGGRGLSTDTQYF
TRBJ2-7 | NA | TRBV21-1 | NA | TGTGCCAGCAGCAGCCACCCCGCTAGCGGGGGGACTTACGAGCAGTACTTC | CASSSHPASGGTYEQYF
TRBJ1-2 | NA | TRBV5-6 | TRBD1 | TGTGCCAGCAGCTTGTGGGGGACAGTTATAAAGTATGGCTACACCTTC | CASSLWGTVIKYGYTF
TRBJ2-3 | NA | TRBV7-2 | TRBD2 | TGTGCCAGCAGCCCACCGGGGGGTCCAGATACGCAGTATTTT | CASSPPGGPDTQYF
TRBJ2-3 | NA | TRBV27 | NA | TGTGTCACGAAGGTGACAGATACGCAGTATTTT | CVTKVTDTQYF
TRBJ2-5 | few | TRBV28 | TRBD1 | TGTGCCAGCAGCCTGACAGGGCTTGGGGAGACCCAGTACTTC | CASSLTGLGETQYF
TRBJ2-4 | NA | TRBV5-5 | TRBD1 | TGTGCCAGCCTCGATCCGACAGGGAAAAACATTCAGTACTTC | CASLDPTGKNIQYF
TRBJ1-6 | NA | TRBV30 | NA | TGTGCCTGGAGCCGCCAGGGTTATAATTCACCCCTCCACTTT | CAWSRQGYNSPLHF
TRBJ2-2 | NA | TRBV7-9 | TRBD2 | TGTGCCAGCAGCCTTGGACTAGTCGTCGGGGAGCTGTTTTTT | CASSLGLVVGELFF
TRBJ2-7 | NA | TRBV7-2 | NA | TGTGCCAGCAGCTTAACGGGAGCCTACGAGCAGTACTTC | CASSLTGAYEQYF
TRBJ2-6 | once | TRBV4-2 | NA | TGTGCCAGCAGCCAAGATCCAAACTCTGGGGCCAACGTCCTGACTTTC | CASSQDPNSGANVLTF
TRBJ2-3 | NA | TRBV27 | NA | TGTGCCAGCAGTTTTGCGGGCCGCACAGATACGCAGTATTTT | CASSFAGRTDTQYF
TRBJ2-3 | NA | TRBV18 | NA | TGTGCCAGCTCACCGCTGGGTCCTCCCAGCACAGATACGCAGTATTTT | CASSPLGPPSTDTQYF
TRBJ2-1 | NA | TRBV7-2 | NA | TGTGCCAGCAGCACCCAGGGAGTGGGGCGACGGCAGTTCTTC | CASSTQGVGRRQFF
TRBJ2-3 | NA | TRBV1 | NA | TGCACCAGCAGCCAAGATACGGCTAGCGGGACCACAGATACGCAGTATTTT | CTSSQDTASGTTDTQYF
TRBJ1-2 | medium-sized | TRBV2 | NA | TGTGCCAGCGGCTCTGGGGGGCAGAGTGGCTACACCTTC | CASGSGGQSGYTF
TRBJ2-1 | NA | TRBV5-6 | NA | TGTGCCAGCAGCTTGGGGGGGCCGAGCTCCTACAATGAGCAGTTCTTC | CASSLGGPSSYNEQFF
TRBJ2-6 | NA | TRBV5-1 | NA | TGCGCCAGCAGCTTGGAGAACTCTGGGGCCAACGTCCTGACTTTC | CASSLENSGANVLTF
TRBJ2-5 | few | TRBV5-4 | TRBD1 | TGTGCCAGCAGCTTGGAGACAGGGGAAGAGACCCAGTACTTC | CASSLETGEETQYF
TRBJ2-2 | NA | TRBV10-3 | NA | TGTGCCATGGGCTTGGCGAACACCGGGGAGCTGTTTTTT | CAMGLANTGELFF
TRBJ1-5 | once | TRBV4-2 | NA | TGTGCCAGCAGTCCCTTTCGAGAGGATCAGCCCCAGCATTTT | CASSPFREDQPQHF
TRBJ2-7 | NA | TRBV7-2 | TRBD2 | TGTGCCAGCAGCTTAAAGGTCGGAGCGGGAGGGTTCTACGAGCAGTACTTC | CASSLKVGAGGFYEQYF
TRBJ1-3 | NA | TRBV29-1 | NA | TGCAGCGTACTACAGGGCGCTGGAAACACCATATATTTT | CSVLQGAGNTIYF
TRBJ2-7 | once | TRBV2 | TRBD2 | TGTGCCAGCAGTGAAAGGGTAGCGGGGGGCTACGAGCAGTACTTC | CASSERVAGGYEQYF
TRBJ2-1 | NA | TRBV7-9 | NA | TGTGCCAGCGATGGGGTTGTGGCAGGGGCACCCTACAATGAGCAGTTCTTC | CASDGVVAGAPYNEQFF
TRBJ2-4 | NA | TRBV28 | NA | TGTGCCAGCAGTTTATGGCCCTCACAGGGCTCCAAAAACATTCAGTACTTC | CASSLWPSQGSKNIQYF
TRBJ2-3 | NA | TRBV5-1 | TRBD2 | TGCGCCAGCAGCTTGGGGAGTAGCGGGGGGTCGACAGATACGCAGTATTTT | CASSLGSSGGSTDTQYF
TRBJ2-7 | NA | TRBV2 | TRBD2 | TGTGCCAGCAGTGACTTGACTAGCGGGTTTTCCTACGAGCAGTACTTC | CASSDLTSGFSYEQYF
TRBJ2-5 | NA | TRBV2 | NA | TGTGCCAGCAGTCCTCAGATGGTTTGGGAGACCCAGTACTTC | CASSPQMVWETQYF
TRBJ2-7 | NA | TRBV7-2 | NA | TGTGCCAGCAGCTTTGACACCGCCGCTCCTAGCGAGCAGTACTTC | CASSFDTAAPSEQYF